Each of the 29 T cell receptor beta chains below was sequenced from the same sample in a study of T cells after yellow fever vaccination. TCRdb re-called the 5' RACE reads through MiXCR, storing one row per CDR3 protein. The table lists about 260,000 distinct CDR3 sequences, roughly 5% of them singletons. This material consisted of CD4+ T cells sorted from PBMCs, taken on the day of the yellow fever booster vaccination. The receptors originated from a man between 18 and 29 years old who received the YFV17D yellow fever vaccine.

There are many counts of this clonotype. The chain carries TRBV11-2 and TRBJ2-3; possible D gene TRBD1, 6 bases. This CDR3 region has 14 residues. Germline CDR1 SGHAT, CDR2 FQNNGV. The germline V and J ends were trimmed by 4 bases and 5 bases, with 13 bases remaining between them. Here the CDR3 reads CASSSDRLEDTQYF. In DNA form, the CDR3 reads TGTGCCAGCAGCTCTGACAGGTTAGAAGATACGCAGTATTTT.

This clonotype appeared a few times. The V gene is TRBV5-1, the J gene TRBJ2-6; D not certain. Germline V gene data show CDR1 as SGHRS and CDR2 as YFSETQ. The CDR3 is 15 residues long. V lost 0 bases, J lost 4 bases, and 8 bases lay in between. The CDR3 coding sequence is TGCGCCAGCAGCTTGGCGGCCCCCGGGGCCAACGTCCTGACTTTC. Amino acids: CASSLAAPGANVLTF.

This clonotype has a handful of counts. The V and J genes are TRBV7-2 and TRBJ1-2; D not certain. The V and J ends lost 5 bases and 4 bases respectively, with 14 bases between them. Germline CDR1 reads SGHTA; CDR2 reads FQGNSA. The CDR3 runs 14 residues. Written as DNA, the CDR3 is TGTGCCAGCAGCGGCTCGGCTTTCGGCTATGGCTACACCTTC. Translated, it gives CASSGSAFGYGYTF. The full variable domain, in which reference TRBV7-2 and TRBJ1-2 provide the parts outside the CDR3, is GAGVSQSPSNKVTEKGKDVELRCDPISGHTALYWYRQSLGQGLEFLIYFQGNSAPDKSGLPSDRFSAERTGGSVSTLTIQRTQQEDSAVYLCASSGSAFGYGYTFGSGTRLTVV.

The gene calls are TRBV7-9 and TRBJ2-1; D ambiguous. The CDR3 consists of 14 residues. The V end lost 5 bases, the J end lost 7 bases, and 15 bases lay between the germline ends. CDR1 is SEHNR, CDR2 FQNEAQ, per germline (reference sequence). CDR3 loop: CASSLRWLGNEQFF. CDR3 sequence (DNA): TGTGCCAGCAGCCTCAGGTGGCTAGGGAATGAGCAGTTCTTC.

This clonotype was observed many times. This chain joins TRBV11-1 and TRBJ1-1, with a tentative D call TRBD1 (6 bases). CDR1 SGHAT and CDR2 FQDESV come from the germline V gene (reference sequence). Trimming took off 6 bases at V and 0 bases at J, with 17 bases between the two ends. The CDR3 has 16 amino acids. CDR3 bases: TGTGCCAGCAGTTCAGGGAACAGGGACATGAACACTGAAGCTTTCTTT. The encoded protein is CASSSGNRDMNTEAFF.

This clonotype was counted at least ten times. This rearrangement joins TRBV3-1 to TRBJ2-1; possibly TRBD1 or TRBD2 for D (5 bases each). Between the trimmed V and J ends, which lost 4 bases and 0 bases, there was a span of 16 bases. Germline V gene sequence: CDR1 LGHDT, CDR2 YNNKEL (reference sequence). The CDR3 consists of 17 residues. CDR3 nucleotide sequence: TGTGCCAGCAGCCCACGACGGGGCAGCGTCTCCTACAATGAGCAGTTCTTC. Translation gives CASSPRRGSVSYNEQFF.

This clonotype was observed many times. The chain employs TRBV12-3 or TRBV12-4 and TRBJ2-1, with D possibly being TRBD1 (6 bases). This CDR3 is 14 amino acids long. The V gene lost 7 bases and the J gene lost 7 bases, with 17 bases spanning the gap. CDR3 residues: CASMDSMRWNEQFF. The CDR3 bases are TGTGCCAGCATGGACAGTATGAGGTGGAATGAGCAGTTCTTC.

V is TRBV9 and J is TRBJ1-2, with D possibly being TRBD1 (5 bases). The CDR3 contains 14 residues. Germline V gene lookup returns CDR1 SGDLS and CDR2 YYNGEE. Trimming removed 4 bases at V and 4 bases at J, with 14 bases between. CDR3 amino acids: CASSLAGATYGYTF. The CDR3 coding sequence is TGTGCCAGCAGCCTCGCCGGGGCTACCTATGGCTACACCTTC.

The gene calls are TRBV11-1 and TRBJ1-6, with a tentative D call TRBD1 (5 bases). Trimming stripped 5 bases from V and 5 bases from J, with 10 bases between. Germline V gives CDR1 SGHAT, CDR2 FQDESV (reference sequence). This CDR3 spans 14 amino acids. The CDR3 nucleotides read TGTGCCAGCAGCCCGACGGACAATAATTCACCCCTCCACTTT. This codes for CASSPTDNNSPLHF. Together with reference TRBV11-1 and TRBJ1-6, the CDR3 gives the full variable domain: EAEVAQSPRYKITEKSQAVAFWCDPISGHATLYWYRQILGQGPELLVQFQDESVVDDSQLPKDRFSAERLKGVDSTLKIQPAELGDSAMYLCASSPTDNNSPLHFGNGTRLTVT.

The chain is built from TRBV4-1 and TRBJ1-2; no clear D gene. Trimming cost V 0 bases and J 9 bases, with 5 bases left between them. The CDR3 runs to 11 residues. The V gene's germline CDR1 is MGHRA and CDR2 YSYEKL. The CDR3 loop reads CASSQDKSYTF. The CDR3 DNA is TGCGCCAGCAGCCAAGATAAGAGCTACACCTTC.

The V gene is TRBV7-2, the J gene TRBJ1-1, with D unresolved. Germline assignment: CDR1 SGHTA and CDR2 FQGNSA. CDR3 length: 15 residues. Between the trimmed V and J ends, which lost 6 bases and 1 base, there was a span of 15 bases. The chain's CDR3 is CASRGGPRANTEAFF. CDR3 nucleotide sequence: TGTGCCAGCAGGGGTGGCCCGAGAGCGAACACTGAAGCTTTCTTT.

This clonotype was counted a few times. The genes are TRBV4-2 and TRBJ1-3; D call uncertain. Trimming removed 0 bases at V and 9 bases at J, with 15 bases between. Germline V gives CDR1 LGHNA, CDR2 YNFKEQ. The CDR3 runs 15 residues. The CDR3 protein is CASSQEEGTGGTIYF. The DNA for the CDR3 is TGTGCCAGCAGCCAAGAGGAGGGCACTGGAGGCACCATATATTTT.

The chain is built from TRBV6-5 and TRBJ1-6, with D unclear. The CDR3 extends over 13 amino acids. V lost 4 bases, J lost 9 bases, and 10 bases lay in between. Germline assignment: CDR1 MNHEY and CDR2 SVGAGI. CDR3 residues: CASSSTRSSPLHF. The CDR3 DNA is TGTGCCAGCAGTTCGACTAGGTCTTCACCCCTCCACTTT.

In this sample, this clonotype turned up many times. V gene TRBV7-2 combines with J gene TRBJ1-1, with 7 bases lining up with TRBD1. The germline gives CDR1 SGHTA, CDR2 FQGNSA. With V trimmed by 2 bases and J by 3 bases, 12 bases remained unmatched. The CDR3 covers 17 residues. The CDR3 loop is CASSLRTHRGIYTEAFF. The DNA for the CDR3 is TGTGCCAGCAGCTTAAGGACCCACAGGGGAATCTACACTGAAGCTTTCTTT.

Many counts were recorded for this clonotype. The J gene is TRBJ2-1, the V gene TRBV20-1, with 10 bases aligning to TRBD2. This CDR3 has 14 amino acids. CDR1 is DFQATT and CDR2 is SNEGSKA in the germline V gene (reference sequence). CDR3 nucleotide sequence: TGCAGCGGTAGCGGGGGGAGCTCCTACAATGAGCAGTTCTTC. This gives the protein CSGSGGSSYNEQFF.

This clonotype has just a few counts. CDR3 in DNA: TGCGCCAGCAGCCAAGAGGGCCGTCTGGACAGAACCACCTACGAGCAGTACTTC. This gives the protein CASSQEGRLDRTTYEQYF. The genes are TRBV4-1 and TRBJ2-7; the D gene is possibly TRBD1 (6 bases). This CDR3 comprises 18 residues. The ends were cut back, 0 bases at V and 2 bases at J, with 20 bases in the middle. Germline loops: CDR1 MGHRA, CDR2 YSYEKL.

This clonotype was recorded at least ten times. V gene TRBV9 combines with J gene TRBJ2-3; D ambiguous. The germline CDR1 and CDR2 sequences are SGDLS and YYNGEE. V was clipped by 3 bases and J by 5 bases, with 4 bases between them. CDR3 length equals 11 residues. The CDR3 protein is CASSAGDTQYF. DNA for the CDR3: TGTGCCAGCAGCGCGGGAGATACGCAGTATTTT.

The CDR3 reads CASSDQLQETQYF. The CDR3 region has the DNA TGTGCCAGCAGTGACCAGTTACAAGAGACCCAGTACTTC. The chain couples TRBV6-1 to TRBJ2-5; D uncertain. With 3 bases removed from V and 2 bases from J, the gap between germline ends came to 7 bases. CDR3 length equals 13 residues. Germline V gene lookup returns CDR1 MNHNS and CDR2 SASEGT.

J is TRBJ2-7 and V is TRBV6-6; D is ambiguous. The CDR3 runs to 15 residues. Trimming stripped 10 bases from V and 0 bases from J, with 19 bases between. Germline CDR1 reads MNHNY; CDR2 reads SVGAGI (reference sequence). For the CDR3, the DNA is TGTGCCATCTCCCCAAGATCCTCCTACTCCTACGAGCAGTACTTC. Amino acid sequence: CAISPRSSYSYEQYF.

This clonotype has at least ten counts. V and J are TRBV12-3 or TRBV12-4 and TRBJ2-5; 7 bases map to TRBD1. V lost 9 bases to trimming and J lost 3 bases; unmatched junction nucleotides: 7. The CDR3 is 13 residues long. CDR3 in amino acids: CASARGTEETQYF. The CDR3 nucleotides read TGTGCCAGTGCAAGGGGGACAGAAGAGACCCAGTACTTC.

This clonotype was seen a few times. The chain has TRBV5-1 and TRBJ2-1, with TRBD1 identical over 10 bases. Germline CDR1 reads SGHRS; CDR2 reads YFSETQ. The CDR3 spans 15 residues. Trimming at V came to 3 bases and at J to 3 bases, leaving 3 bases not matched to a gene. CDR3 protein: CASSYGQGGYNEQFF. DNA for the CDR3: TGCGCCAGCAGCTACGGACAGGGGGGCTACAATGAGCAGTTCTTC. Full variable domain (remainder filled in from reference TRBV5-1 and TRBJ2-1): KAGVTQTPRYLIKTRGQQVTLSCSPISGHRSVSWYQQTPGQGLQFLFEYFSETQRNKGNFPGRFSGRQFSNSRSEMNVSTLELGDSALYLCASSYGQGGYNEQFFGPGTRLTVL.

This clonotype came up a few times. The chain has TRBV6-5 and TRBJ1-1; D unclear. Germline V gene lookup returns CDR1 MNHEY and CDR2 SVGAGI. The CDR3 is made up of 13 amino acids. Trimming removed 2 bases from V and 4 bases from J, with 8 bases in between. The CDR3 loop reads CASSYQRTTEAFF. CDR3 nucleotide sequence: TGTGCCAGCAGTTACCAAAGGACCACTGAAGCTTTCTTT.

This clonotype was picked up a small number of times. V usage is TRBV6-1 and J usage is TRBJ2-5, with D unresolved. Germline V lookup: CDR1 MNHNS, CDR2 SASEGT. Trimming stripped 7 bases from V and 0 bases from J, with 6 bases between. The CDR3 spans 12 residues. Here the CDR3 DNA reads TGTGCCAGCACTGATAACCAAGAGACCCAGTACTTC. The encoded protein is CASTDNQETQYF.

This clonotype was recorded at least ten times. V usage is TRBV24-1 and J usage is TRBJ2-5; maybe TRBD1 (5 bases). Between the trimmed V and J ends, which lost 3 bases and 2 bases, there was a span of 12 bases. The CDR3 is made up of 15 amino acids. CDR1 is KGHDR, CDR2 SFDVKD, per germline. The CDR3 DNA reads TGTGCCACCAGTGATGCCGCAGGGCAACAAGAGACCCAGTACTTC. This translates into CATSDAAGQQETQYF.

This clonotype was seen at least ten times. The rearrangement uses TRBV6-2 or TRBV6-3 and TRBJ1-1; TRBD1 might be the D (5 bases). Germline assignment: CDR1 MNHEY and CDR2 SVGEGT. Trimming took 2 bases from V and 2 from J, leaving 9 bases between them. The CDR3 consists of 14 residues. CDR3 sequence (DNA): TGTGCCAGCAGTTACGTTGGGGGTAACACTGAAGCTTTCTTT. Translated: CASSYVGGNTEAFF.

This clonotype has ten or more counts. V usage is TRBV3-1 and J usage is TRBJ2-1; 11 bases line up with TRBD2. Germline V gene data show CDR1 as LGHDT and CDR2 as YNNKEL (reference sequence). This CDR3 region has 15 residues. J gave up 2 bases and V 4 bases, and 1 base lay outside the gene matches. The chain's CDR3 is CASSRLAGTYNEQFF. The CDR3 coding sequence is TGTGCCAGCAGCCGACTAGCGGGGACCTACAATGAGCAGTTCTTC.

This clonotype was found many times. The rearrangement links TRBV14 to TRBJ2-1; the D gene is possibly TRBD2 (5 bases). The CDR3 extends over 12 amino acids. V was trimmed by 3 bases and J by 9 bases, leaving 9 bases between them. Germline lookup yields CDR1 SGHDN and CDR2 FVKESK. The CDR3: CASSHPSSEQFF. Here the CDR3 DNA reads TGTGCCAGCAGCCACCCTAGCAGTGAGCAGTTCTTC.

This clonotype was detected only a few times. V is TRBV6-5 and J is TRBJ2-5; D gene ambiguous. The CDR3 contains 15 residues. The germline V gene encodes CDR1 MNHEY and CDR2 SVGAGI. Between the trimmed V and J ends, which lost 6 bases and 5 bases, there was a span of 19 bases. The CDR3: CASRLGSVGSETQYF. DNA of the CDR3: TGTGCCAGCAGGCTAGGGTCGGTGGGTAGTGAGACCCAGTACTTC.

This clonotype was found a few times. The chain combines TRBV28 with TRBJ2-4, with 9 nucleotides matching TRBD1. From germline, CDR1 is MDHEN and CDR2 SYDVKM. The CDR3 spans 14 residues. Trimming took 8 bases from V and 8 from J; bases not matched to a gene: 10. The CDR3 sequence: CASVSPGQGDIQYF. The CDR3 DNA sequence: TGTGCCAGCGTTTCCCCGGGACAGGGCGACATTCAGTACTTC.